This T cell receptor (beta chain) is drawn from a study of cytomegalovirus exposure and HLA in healthy donors. Turning to the study itself: The study's early data release held about 80 million unique TCRs from HLA-typed donors.

Findings of the study overall: About 87% or about 30% of the time was how often most TCR beta V segments were productive, according to an earlier analysis.

Regarding donors, all were healthy bone marrow donors. This PCR relied on a set of 60 Vbeta primers and 13 Jbeta primers. Profiled with immunoSEQ multiplex PCR; TCRdb holds only in-frame clones, not every one. The repertoire has 95,000 to 110,000 clones, around 76% of them found once; the top ten carry less than 2.5%. J gave up 3 bases and V 3 bases, and 3 bases lay outside the gene matches. CDR3 size: 14 residues. Per the germline V gene, CDR1 is LGHNA and CDR2 is YSLEER. Note on this clone: The antigen is not known.

The sequencing input was PBMCs. This TCR was recovered from a man aged 18 to 35 in good health and CMV-seronegative. The J gene is TRBJ1-1, the V gene TRBV4-3; 8 bases are shared with TRBD1. The CDR3 sequence: CASSQQTGDTEAFF. The CDR3 DNA reads TGCGCCAGCAGCCAGCAGACAGGGGACACTGAAGCTTTCTTT.